This TCR beta chain came from a study of PD-L1 blockade in urothelial cancer. Looking at the study overall: Among blood samples, the median T cell count was some 140,000. Overall study results and limits: Below-median blood TCR clonality before treatment forecast better survival.

A word on this clone: Antigen unknown.

Patients' urothelial carcinoma was locally advanced or metastatic. Each patient gave between 1 and 8 samples, pretreatment and on-treatment. Assay: immunoSEQ multiplex PCR; the TCRdb copy retains only in-frame clones and omits some. This table has tens of thousands of clones, 75% to 90% appearing once. The TCR comes from a man between 45 and 60 years old with urothelial cancer. Source: PBMCs, taken around atezolizumab (anti-PD-L1) treatment.

The CDR3 DNA reads TGTGCCAGCAGCCCCTTTTTCAGTGCAACTAATGAAAAACTGTTTTTT. It is translated as CASSPFFSATNEKLFF. The chain recombines TRBV5-8 with TRBJ1-4, with D uncertain. Germline V gene data show CDR1 as SGHTS and CDR2 as YDEGEE. V was clipped by 4 bases and J by 0 bases, with 13 bases between them. The CDR3 is 16 residues long.